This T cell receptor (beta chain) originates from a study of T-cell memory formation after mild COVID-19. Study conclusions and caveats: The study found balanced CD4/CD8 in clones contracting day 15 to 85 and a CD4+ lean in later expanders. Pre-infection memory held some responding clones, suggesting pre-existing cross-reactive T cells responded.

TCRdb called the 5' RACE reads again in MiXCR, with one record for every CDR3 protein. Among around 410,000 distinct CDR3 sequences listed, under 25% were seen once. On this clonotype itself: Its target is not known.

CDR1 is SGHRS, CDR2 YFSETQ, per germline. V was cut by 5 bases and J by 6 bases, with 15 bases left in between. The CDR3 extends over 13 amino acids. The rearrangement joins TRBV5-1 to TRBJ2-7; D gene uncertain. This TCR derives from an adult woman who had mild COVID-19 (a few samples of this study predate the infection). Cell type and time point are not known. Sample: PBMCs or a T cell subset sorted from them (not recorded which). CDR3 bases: TGCGCCAGCAGAGAAGTGACGGTGGGCGAGCAGTACTTC. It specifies CASREVTVGEQYF.